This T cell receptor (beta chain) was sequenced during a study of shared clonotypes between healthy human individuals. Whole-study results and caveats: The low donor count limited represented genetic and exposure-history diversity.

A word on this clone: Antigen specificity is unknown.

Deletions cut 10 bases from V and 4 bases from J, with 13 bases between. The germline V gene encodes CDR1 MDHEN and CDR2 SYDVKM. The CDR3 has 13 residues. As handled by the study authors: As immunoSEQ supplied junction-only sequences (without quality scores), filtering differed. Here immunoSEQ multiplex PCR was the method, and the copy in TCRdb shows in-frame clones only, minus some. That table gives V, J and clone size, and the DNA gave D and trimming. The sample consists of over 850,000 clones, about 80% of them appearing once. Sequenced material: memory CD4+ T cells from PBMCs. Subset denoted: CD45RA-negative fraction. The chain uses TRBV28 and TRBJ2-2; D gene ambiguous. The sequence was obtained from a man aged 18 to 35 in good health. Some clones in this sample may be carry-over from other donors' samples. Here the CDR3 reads CATNGLPTGELFF. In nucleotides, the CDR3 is TGTGCCACCAACGGGCTACCCACCGGGGAGCTGTTTTTT.